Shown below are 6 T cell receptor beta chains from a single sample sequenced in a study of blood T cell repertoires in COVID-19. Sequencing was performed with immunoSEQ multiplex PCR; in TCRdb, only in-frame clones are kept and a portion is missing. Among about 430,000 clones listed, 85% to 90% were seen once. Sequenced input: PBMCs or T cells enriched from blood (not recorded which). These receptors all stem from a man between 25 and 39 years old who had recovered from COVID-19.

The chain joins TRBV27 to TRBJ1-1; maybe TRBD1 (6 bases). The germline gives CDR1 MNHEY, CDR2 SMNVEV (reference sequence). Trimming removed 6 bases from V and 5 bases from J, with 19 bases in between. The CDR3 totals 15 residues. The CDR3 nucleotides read TGTGCCAGCAGCCCCCTGACAGGAGTGATAACTGAAGCTTTCTTT. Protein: CASSPLTGVITEAFF.

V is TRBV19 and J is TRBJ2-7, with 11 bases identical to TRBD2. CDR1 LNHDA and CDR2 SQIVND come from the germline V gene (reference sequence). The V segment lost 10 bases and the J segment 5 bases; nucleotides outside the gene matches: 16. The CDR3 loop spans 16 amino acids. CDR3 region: CATRDLASGRLDEQYF. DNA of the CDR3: TGTGCCACGAGGGACCTTGCTAGCGGGAGGTTGGACGAGCAGTACTTC.

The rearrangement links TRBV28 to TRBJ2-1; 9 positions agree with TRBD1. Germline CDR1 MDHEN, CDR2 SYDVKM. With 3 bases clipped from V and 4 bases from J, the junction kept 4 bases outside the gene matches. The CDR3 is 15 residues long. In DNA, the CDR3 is TGTGCCAGCAGTTTGGCGACAGGGGGGTACAATGAGCAGTTCTTC. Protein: CASSLATGGYNEQFF.

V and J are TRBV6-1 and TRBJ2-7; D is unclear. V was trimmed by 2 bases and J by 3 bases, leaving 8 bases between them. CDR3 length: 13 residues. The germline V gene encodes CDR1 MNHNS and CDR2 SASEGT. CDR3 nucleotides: TGTGCCAGCAGTGAAATGCGAGGCTACGAGCAGTACTTC. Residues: CASSEMRGYEQYF.

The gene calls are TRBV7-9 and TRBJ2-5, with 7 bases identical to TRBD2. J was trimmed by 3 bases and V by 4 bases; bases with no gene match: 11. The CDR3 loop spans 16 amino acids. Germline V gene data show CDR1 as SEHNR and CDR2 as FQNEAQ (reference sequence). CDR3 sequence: CASSSPFGGSEETQYF. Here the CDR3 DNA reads TGTGCCAGCAGCTCCCCTTTTGGCGGGAGTGAAGAGACCCAGTACTTC. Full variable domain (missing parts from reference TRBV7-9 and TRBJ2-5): DTGVSQNPRHKITKRGQNVTFRCDPISEHNRLYWYRQTLGQGPEFLTYFQNEAQLEKSRLLSDRFSAERPKGSFSTLEIQRTEQGDSAMYLCASSSPFGGSEETQYFGPGTRLLVL.

The CDR3 here is CASSFGTGNTEAFF. The CDR3, as DNA: TGTGCCAGCAGCTTTGGGACTGGGAACACTGAAGCTTTCTTT. The gene calls are TRBV5-5 and TRBJ1-1; D might be TRBD1 (5 bases). The CDR3 runs to 14 residues. Per germline, CDR1 SGHKS and CDR2 YYEKEE (reference sequence). V was clipped by 2 bases and J by 1 base, with 9 bases between them. The full variable domain, with the rest looked up from reference TRBV5-5 and TRBJ1-1, is DAGVTQSPTHLIKTRGQQVTLRCSPISGHKSVSWYQQVLGQGPQFIFQYYEKEERGRGNFPDRFSARQFPNYSSELNVNALLLGDSALYLCASSFGTGNTEAFFGQGTRLTVV.